This TCR beta chain was sequenced during a study of shared clonotypes between healthy human individuals. Concerning this clone itself: Its antigen remains unknown.

Germline CDR1 and CDR2: SGHVS and FQNEAQ. V lost 5 bases and J 3 bases, leaving 14 bases between the germline ends. The CDR3 sequence is 15 residues long. Measured with immunoSEQ multiplex PCR; TCRdb has only the in-frame clones, and not every one. The table records about 2.3 million clones, 93% of them present only once. General study results and limits: Sorted-subset samples were not fully sequenced, rarefaction indicated.

The sample was naive CD4+ T cells from PBMCs. Indicated subset: CD45RA+ positively selected. This sequence joins TRBV7-8 and TRBJ1-3; D is uncertain. This clonotype was obtained from a man between 18 and 29 years old in good health. Some clones in this sample may be carry-over from other donors' samples. The CDR3 spells CASSQTSLGGNTIYF. CDR3 DNA sequence: TGTGCCAGCAGCCAGACTTCCCTGGGTGGAAACACCATATATTTT.